This TCR beta chain originates from a study of blood T cell repertoires in COVID-19. Study background: T cells, B-cell-depleted T cells, or PBMCs supplied cDNA or gDNA.

Sequenced by immunoSEQ multiplex PCR; TCRdb stores in-frame clones only, minus some. This table holds under 200,000 clones, approximately 80% found once. The CDR3 length is 14 residues. Germline-derived CDR1 and CDR2 are LNHDA and SQIVND (reference sequence). The trim removed 7 bases at V and 4 bases at J, leaving 9 bases unmatched. This TCR was sampled from an elderly woman with active or convalescent COVID-19. The chain has TRBV19 and TRBJ1-2, with 7 bases fitting TRBD1. Sequences were obtained from peripheral blood. The CDR3: CASNRGQIPYGYTF. The DNA of the CDR3 is TGTGCCAGTAACAGGGGACAGATCCCCTATGGCTACACCTTC.